This TCR beta chain was retrieved from a study of shared clonotypes between healthy human individuals. This CDR3 has 15 residues. The V gene's germline CDR1 is SEHNR and CDR2 FQNEAQ (reference sequence). The V segment lost 2 bases and the J segment 2 bases; nucleotides outside the gene matches: 6. Authors' analysis steps: Sequence data from immunoSEQ were junction-only and lacked quality scores; consequently, filtering differed. Clones were sequenced by immunoSEQ multiplex PCR, and TCRdb holds only the in-frame ones, with some missing. V, J and clone size reflect that table, while D and trimming were determined from the DNA. The sample has about 2.4 million clones; 80% to 95% are singletons.

The specimen sequenced was naive CD4+ T cells from PBMCs. Subset defined: CD45RA+ positively selected. The V gene is TRBV7-9, the J gene TRBJ2-7, with 7 bases that match TRBD1. The receptor's source is a man aged 18 to 29 in good health. Some clones in this sample may be carry-over from other donors' samples. CDR3 DNA sequence: TGTGCCAGCAGCTTACCGAAGGGGGCTCCCTACGAGCAGTACTTC. This translates into CASSLPKGAPYEQYF. Looking up the rest from reference TRBV7-9 and TRBJ2-7 gives the full variable domain: DTGVSQNPRHKITKRGQNVTFRCDPISEHNRLYWYRQTLGQGPEFLTYFQNEAQLEKSRLLSDRFSAERPKGSFSTLEIQRTEQGDSAMYLCASSLPKGAPYEQYFGPGTRLTVT.